This T cell receptor beta chain emerged from a study of cytomegalovirus exposure and HLA in healthy donors. This CDR3 contains 15 residues. V lost 2 bases and J lost 3; bases outside the gene matches: 7. Germline CDR1 and CDR2: SGHTA and FQGNSA. Points from the study as a whole: The study designated 160 or so TCR beta chains cytomegalovirus-associated.

In the PCR, 60 Vbeta and 13 Jbeta primers were used. Assay: immunoSEQ multiplex PCR; the TCRdb copy retains only in-frame clones and omits some. This sample has 150,000 to 200,000 clones, with about 88% found just once. A note on this clone: What it binds is unknown.

The chain joins TRBV7-2 to TRBJ2-7, with 7 bases identical to TRBD1. Sample: PBMCs. This clonotype originated in a man younger than 35 in good health and CMV-seropositive. The CDR3 protein is CASSLTTGDSYEQYF. CDR3 coding DNA: TGTGCCAGCAGCTTAACAACAGGGGATAGCTACGAGCAGTACTTC. The full variable domain, completed using reference TRBV7-2 and TRBJ2-7, is GAGVSQSPSNKVTEKGKDVELRCDPISGHTALYWYRQSLGQGLEFLIYFQGNSAPDKSGLPSDRFSAERTGGSVSTLTIQRTQQEDSAVYLCASSLTTGDSYEQYFGPGTRLTVT.